A selection of T cell receptor beta chains follows, all from one sample in a study of CD8 T cells in ankylosing spondylitis. TCRdb processed the 5' RACE reads anew with MiXCR; each CDR3 protein has one entry. This sample has about 110,000 distinct CDR3 sequences; about 25% occur once, and the top ten carry 9% to 15%. Material: synovial fluid, either unsorted or a sorted T cell fraction (not recorded which). These receptors all come from a male donor with ankylosing spondylitis. The CDR3 runs from the conserved cysteine through the conserved F or W. A D gene is named only where the DNA matches it firmly. Clone size is shown for a subset of rows, as once, few, many or a class of expanded clone.

>NA|TRBD1|TRBV6-2/TRBV6-3|TRBJ1-5
CASSRSPGQGNNQPQHF
TGTGCCAGCAGTCGAAGCCCGGGACAGGGGAACAATCAGCCCCAGCATTTT
>NA|NA|TRBV2|TRBJ2-1
CASSELGGVPYNEQFF
TGTGCCAGCAGTGAACTCGGGGGAGTCCCCTACAATGAGCAGTTCTTC
>few|NA|TRBV7-9|TRBJ1-2
CASSVNRESNYGYTF
TGTGCCAGCAGCGTTAACAGGGAAAGTAACTATGGCTACACCTTC
>NA|NA|TRBV7-9|TRBJ2-7
CASGRTSKGENYEQYF
TGTGCCAGCGGACGGACCTCTAAGGGTGAGAACTACGAGCAGTACTTC
>NA|NA|TRBV6-2/TRBV6-3|TRBJ1-1
CASSYASEAFF
TGTGCCAGCAGTTACGCCAGTGAAGCTTTCTTT
>many|NA|TRBV5-1|TRBJ2-2
CASNRGENTGELFF
TGCGCCAGCAACCGGGGAGAGAACACCGGGGAGCTGTTTTTT
>few|NA|TRBV27|TRBJ2-5
CASSFSPQETQYF
TGTGCCAGCAGTTTCAGCCCTCAAGAGACCCAGTACTTC
>few|TRBD1|TRBV25-1|TRBJ1-2
CASSQPGQGIYGYTF
TGTGCCAGCAGTCAACCGGGACAGGGCATCTATGGCTACACCTTC
>NA|TRBD2|TRBV20-1|TRBJ2-3
CSATPRTSAFTDTQYF
TGCAGTGCTACACCTAGGACTAGCGCCTTCACAGATACGCAGTATTTT
>few|NA|TRBV11-2|TRBJ2-7
CASSSSPSGYEQYF
TGTGCCAGCAGCTCCAGTCCGTCTGGCTACGAGCAGTACTTC
>NA|TRBD1|TRBV10-3|TRBJ2-3
CAIRQGASTDTQYF
TGTGCCATCAGGCAGGGGGCTAGCACAGATACGCAGTATTTT
>many|TRBD2|TRBV2|TRBJ2-3
CTSGTSTDTQYF
TGTACTAGCGGGACTAGCACAGATACGCAGTATTTT
>NA|TRBD2|TRBV20-1|TRBJ2-1
CSALGLAGSSYNEQFF
TGCAGTGCCCTTGGACTAGCGGGGAGCTCCTACAATGAGCAGTTCTTC
>few|NA|TRBV2|TRBJ1-1
CASSEVHFGTEAFF
NA
>NA|NA|TRBV18|TRBJ2-5
CASSPFGERGETQYF
TGTGCCAGCTCACCATTTGGGGAGAGGGGAGAGACCCAGTACTTC
>NA|NA|TRBV11-2|TRBJ1-5
CASSLQGDQPQHF
TGTGCCAGCAGCTTACAGGGTGACCAGCCCCAGCATTTT
>NA|TRBD2|TRBV5-1|TRBJ2-5
CASSLLAGGRKTQYF
TGCGCCAGCAGCTTACTAGCGGGAGGAAGAAAGACCCAGTACTTC
>NA|NA|TRBV5-1|TRBJ1-1
CASSLQGRRTEAFF
TGCGCCAGCAGCTTGCAAGGGCGTCGGACTGAAGCTTTCTTT
>NA|NA|TRBV10-2|TRBJ1-5
CASTPDGNQPQHF
TGCGCCAGCACCCCGGACGGGAATCAGCCCCAGCATTTT
>many|NA|TRBV12-3/TRBV12-4|TRBJ1-1
CASSFGGPEAFF
TGTGCCAGCAGTTTCGGGGGCCCCGAAGCTTTCTTT
>few|NA|TRBV12-3/TRBV12-4|TRBJ2-7
CASSPTPGEQYF
TGTGCCAGCAGTCCGACACCTGGGGAGCAGTACTTC
>few|NA|TRBV28|TRBJ2-5
CASSRTLNRGQTQYF
TGTGCCAGCAGCCGGACCCTCAACCGGGGACAGACCCAGTACTTC
>few|NA|TRBV7-2|TRBJ1-6
CASSPNQGSPLHF
TGTGCCAGCAGCCCGAATCAAGGTTCACCCCTCCACTTT
>many|NA|TRBV18|TRBJ2-5
CASSPLGGPQETQYF
TGTGCCAGCTCACCACTGGGGGGTCCGCAAGAGACCCAGTACTTC
>many|NA|TRBV29-1|TRBJ1-1
CSVEKSGPTGAFF
TGCAGCGTTGAAAAATCGGGTCCCACTGGGGCTTTCTTT
>NA|TRBD2|TRBV20-1|TRBJ2-3
CSVYPGLVTDTQYF
TGCAGTGTATATCCGGGACTAGTCACAGATACGCAGTATTTT
>few|NA|TRBV10-3|TRBJ1-1
CATKGRIDTEAFF
TGTGCCACCAAGGGGAGGATTGACACTGAAGCTTTCTTT
>NA|NA|TRBV12-3/TRBV12-4|TRBJ2-7
CASSLARDRGQKYEQYF
TGTGCCAGCAGTTTAGCCCGAGATCGGGGACAAAAATACGAGCAGTACTTC
>NA|TRBD1|TRBV20-1|TRBJ2-3
CSAERTGITDTQYF
TGCAGTGCTGAACGGACAGGGATCACAGATACGCAGTATTTT
>NA|NA|TRBV27|TRBJ2-7
CASSLFRPGAYEQYF
TGTGCCAGCAGTTTATTCCGTCCAGGGGCCTACGAGCAGTACTTC
>few|TRBD1|TRBV20-1|TRBJ2-1
CSAPRQGKRNEQFF
TGCAGTGCTCCCCGACAGGGTAAGAGGAATGAGCAGTTCTTC
>few|TRBD2|TRBV20-1|TRBJ2-1
CSARDSGSSYNEQFF
TGCAGTGCTAGAGATAGCGGGAGTTCCTACAATGAGCAGTTCTTC
>NA|NA|TRBV20-1|TRBJ1-6
CSARTPGNLNSPLHF
TGCAGTGCGAGGACTCCAGGGAACTTAAATTCACCCCTCCACTTT
>few|TRBD1|TRBV18|TRBJ1-4
CASSPPVGTGDEKLFF
TGTGCCAGCTCACCACCCGTTGGGACAGGGGATGAAAAACTGTTTTTT
>few|TRBD2|TRBV7-9|TRBJ2-3
CASIELAGDTQYF
TGTGCCAGCATCGAGTTAGCGGGGGATACGCAGTATTTT
>many|NA|TRBV11-3|TRBJ2-1
CASSLAGVGLDEQFF
TGTGCCAGCAGCTTAGCAGGGGTCGGGCTGGATGAGCAGTTCTTC
>NA|NA|TRBV10-2|TRBJ1-1
CASSSPTTLEWNTEAFF
TGCGCCAGCTCTTCCCCCACCACCTTAGAATGGAACACTGAAGCTTTCTTT
>NA|NA|TRBV5-1|TRBJ1-4
CASSSQPGEKLFF
TGCGCCAGCAGCTCACAGCCCGGGGAAAAACTGTTTTTT
>NA|TRBD1|TRBV12-3/TRBV12-4|TRBJ1-5
CASTSGQGGVEQPQHF
TGTGCCAGCACTTCAGGACAGGGAGGGGTAGAGCAGCCCCAGCATTTT
>few|NA|TRBV7-2|TRBJ2-5
CASSLAPGVGLSTQYF
TGTGCCAGCAGCTTAGCACCCGGGGTGGGACTGTCGACCCAGTACTTC
>NA|NA|TRBV7-9|TRBJ2-1
CASSSTYRGEYNEQFF
TGTGCCAGCAGCTCCACCTATCGTGGAGAATACAATGAGCAGTTCTTC
>NA|NA|TRBV5-4|TRBJ1-5
CASSLAGTNQPQHF
TGTGCCAGCAGCTTGGCAGGGACCAATCAGCCCCAGCATTTT
>NA|TRBD2|TRBV6-1|TRBJ2-5
CASSPSGRGGGYQETQYF
TGTGCCAGCAGCCCTAGCGGGAGGGGAGGGGGTTACCAAGAGACCCAGTACTTC
>few|TRBD2|TRBV6-2/TRBV6-3|TRBJ2-2
CASSYGLAGTGELFF
TGTGCCAGCAGTTACGGGCTAGCGGGAACCGGGGAGCTGTTTTTT
>few|NA|TRBV20-1|TRBJ2-2
CSARDRQITGELFF
TGCAGTGCTAGAGATCGTCAGATCACCGGGGAGCTGTTTTTT
>few|TRBD1|TRBV5-1|TRBJ2-3
CASSPRAGGGTDTQYF
TGCGCCAGCAGCCCCCGTGCAGGGGGCGGCACAGATACGCAGTATTTT
>few|TRBD1|TRBV6-1|TRBJ2-1
CASRRGRQGDNEQFF
TGTGCCAGCAGGAGGGGGAGACAGGGGGATAATGAGCAGTTCTTC
>NA|NA|TRBV29-1|TRBJ1-2
CSVEGGLGHPNYGYTF
TGCAGCGTTGAAGGGGGATTGGGACACCCTAACTATGGCTACACCTTC
>NA|TRBD2|TRBV12-3/TRBV12-4|TRBJ2-4
CAFSPGTSGSGVKNIQYF
TGTGCCTTCAGCCCCGGGACTAGCGGGAGTGGCGTCAAAAACATTCAGTACTTC
>NA|NA|TRBV20-1|TRBJ1-1
CRENNPMNTEAFF
TGCAGGGAAAATAATCCCATGAACACTGAAGCTTTCTTT
>NA|NA|TRBV20-1|TRBJ2-3
CSARDPREQTDTQYF
TGCAGTGCTAGAGACCCACGGGAGCAGACAGATACGCAGTATTTT
>NA|TRBD1|TRBV30|TRBJ2-2
CAWSVQGIGELFF
TGTGCCTGGAGTGTACAGGGGATCGGGGAGCTGTTTTTT
>few|TRBD2|TRBV2|TRBJ2-5
CASTPGTIQETQYF
TGTGCCAGCACTCCGGGGACTATCCAAGAGACCCAGTACTTC
>few|NA|TRBV5-5|TRBJ2-2
CASSFREGGVVTGELFF
TGTGCCAGCAGCTTCCGGGAAGGGGGGGTAGTCACCGGGGAGCTGTTTTTT
>NA|NA|TRBV12-3/TRBV12-4|TRBJ1-2
CACSLKGTGYTF
TGTGCCTGCAGTTTGAAGGGTACGGGCTACACCTTC
>few|NA|TRBV30|TRBJ1-4
CAWSFVGEKLFF
TGTGCCTGGAGCTTTGTCGGTGAAAAACTGTTTTTT
>many|NA|TRBV5-5|TRBJ1-5
CASSNGGVHSNQPQHF
TGTGCCAGCAGCAATGGCGGGGTACATAGCAATCAGCCCCAGCATTTT
>NA|NA|TRBV2|TRBJ2-3
CASSERRDTDTQYF
TGTGCCAGCAGTGAAAGGCGGGACACAGATACGCAGTATTTT
>many|NA|TRBV21-1|TRBJ2-7
CASSWTSGYEQYF
TGTGCCAGCAGCTGGACTAGCGGCTACGAGCAGTACTTC